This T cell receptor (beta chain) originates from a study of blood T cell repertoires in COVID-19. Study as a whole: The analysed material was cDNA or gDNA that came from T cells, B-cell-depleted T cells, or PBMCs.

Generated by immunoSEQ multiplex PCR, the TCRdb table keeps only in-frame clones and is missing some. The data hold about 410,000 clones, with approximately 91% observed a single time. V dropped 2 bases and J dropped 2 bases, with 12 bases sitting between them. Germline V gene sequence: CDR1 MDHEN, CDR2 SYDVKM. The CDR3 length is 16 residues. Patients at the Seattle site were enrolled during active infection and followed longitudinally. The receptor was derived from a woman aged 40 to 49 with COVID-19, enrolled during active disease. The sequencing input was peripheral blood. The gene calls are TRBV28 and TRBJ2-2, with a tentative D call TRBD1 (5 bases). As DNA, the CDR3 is TGTGCCAGCAGTTTACCGACAGCTTATAACACCGGGGAGCTGTTTTTT. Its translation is CASSLPTAYNTGELFF.